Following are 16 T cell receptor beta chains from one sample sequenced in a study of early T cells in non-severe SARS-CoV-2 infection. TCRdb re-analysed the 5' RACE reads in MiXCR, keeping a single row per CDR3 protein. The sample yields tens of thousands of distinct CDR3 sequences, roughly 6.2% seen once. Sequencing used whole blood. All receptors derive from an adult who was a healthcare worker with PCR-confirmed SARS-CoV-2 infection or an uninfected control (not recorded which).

In DNA form, the CDR3 reads TGCGCCAGCAGCCAAGATAGCCAGGGGGCCGACGAGCAGTACTTC. Protein: CASSQDSQGADEQYF. The chain carries TRBV4-3 and TRBJ2-7; TRBD1 agrees at 8 bases. J was trimmed by 5 bases and V by 0 bases; bases with no gene match: 6. From germline, CDR1 is LGHNA and CDR2 YSLEER. The length of the CDR3 is 15 residues.

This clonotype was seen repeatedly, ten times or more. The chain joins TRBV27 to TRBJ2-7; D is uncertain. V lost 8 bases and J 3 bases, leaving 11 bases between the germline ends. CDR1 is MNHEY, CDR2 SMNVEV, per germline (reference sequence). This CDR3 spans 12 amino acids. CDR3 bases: TGTGCCAGCGGTACAACTTTCTACGAGCAGTACTTC. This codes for CASGTTFYEQYF.

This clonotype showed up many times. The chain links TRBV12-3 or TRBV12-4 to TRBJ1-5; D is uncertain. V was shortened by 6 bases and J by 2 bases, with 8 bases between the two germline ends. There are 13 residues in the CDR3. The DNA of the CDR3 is TGTGCCAGCAGCACTAAAGGCAATCAGCCCCAGCATTTT. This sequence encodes CASSTKGNQPQHF.

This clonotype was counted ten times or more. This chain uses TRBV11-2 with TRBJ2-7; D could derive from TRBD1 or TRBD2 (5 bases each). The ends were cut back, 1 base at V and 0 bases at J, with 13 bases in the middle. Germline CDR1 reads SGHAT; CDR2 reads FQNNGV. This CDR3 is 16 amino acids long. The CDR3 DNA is TGTGCCAGCAGCTTAGTCGTCGGGGCAAGCTCCTACGAGCAGTACTTC. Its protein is CASSLVVGASSYEQYF.

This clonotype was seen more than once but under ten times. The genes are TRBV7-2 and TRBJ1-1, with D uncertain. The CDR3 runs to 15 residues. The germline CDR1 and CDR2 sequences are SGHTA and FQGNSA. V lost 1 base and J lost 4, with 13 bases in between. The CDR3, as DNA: TGTGCCAGCAGCTTAGGCTTGGGTAGTAGCACTGAAGCTTTCTTT. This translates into CASSLGLGSSTEAFF.

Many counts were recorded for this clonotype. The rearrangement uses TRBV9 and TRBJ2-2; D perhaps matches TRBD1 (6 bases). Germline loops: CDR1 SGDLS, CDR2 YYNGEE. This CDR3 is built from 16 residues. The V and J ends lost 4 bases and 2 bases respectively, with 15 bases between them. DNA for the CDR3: TGTGCCAGCAGCTCTCGGCCGACAGGAAACACCGGGGAGCTGTTTTTT. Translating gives CASSSRPTGNTGELFF.

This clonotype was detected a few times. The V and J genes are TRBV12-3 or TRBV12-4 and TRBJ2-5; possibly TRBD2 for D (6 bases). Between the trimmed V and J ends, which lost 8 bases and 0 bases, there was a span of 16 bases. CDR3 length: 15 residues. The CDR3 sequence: CASCGGPTYQETQYF. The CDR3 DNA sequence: TGTGCCAGCTGCGGAGGGCCCACGTACCAAGAGACCCAGTACTTC.

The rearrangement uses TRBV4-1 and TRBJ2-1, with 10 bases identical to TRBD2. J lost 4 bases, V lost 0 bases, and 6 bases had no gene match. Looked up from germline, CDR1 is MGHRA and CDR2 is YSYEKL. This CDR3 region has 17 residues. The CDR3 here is CASSQDVTSGEYNEQFF. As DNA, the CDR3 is TGCGCCAGCAGCCAAGATGTAACTAGCGGGGAATACAATGAGCAGTTCTTC.

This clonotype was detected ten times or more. The CDR3 sequence is CSARGRTGTLQETQYF. In DNA form, the CDR3 reads TGCAGTGCTAGAGGTAGAACCGGGACTCTACAAGAGACCCAGTACTTC. The J gene is TRBJ2-5, the V gene TRBV20-1; possibly TRBD2 for D (6 bases). The CDR3 totals 16 residues. V gave up 1 base and J gave up 2 bases, with 17 bases separating them. Germline values: CDR1 DFQATT, CDR2 SNEGSKA (reference sequence).

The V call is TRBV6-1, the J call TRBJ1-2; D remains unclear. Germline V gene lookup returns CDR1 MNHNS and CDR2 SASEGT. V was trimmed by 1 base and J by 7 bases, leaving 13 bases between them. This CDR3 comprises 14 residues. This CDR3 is CASSEVGVTIGYTF. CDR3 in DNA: TGTGCCAGCAGTGAAGTGGGAGTAACTATTGGCTACACCTTC.

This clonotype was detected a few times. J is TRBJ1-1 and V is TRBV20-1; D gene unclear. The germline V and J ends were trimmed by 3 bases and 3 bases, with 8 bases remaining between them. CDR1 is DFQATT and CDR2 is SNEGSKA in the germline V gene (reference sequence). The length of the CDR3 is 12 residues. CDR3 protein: CSASGGDTEAFF. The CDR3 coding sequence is TGCAGTGCTAGTGGTGGCGACACTGAAGCTTTCTTT.

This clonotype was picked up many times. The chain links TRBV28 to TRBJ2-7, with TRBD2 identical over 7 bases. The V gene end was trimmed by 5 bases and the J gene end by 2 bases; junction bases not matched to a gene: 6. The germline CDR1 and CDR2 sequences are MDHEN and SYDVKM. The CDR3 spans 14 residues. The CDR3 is CASSHWAGAYEQYF. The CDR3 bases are TGTGCCAGCAGTCATTGGGCGGGGGCCTACGAGCAGTACTTC.

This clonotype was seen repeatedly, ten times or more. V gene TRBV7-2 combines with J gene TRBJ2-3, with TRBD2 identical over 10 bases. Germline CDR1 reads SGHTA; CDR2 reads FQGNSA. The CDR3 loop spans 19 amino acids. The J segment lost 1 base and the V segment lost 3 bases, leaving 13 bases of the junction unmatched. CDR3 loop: CASSLSPSGGFTRTDTQYF. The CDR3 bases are TGTGCCAGCAGCTTGTCCCCTAGCGGGGGATTCACCCGCACAGATACGCAGTATTTT.

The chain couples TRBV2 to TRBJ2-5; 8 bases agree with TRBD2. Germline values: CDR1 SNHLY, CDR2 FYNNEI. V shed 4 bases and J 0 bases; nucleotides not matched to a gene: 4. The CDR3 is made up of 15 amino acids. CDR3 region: CASSVQRGNQETQYF. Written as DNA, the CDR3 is TGTGCCAGCAGTGTTCAGCGGGGGAACCAAGAGACCCAGTACTTC.

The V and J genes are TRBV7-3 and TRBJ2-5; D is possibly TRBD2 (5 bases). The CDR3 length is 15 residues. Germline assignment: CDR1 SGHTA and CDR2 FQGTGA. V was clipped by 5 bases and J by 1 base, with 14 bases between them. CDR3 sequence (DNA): TGTGCCAGCAGCCCGAGCGGTGGATCCCAAGAGACCCAGTACTTC. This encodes CASSPSGGSQETQYF.

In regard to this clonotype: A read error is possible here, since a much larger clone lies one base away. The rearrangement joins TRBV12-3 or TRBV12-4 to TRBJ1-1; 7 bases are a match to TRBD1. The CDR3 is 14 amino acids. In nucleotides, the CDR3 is TGTGTCAGCAGACCGACAGGGCAGGGCACTGAAGCTTTCTTT. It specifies CVSRPTGQGTEAFF.